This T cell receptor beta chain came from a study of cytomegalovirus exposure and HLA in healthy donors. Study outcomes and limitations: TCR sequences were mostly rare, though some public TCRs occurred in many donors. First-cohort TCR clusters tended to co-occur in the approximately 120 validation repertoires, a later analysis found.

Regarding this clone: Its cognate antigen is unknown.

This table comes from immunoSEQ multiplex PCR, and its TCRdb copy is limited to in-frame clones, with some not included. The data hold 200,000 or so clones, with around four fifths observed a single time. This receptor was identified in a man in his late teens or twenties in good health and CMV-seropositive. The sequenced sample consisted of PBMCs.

The CDR3 reads CSVGDILDEQYF. CDR3 in DNA: TGCAGCGTTGGGGACATACTCGACGAGCAGTACTTC. The genes are TRBV29-1 and TRBJ2-7, with D maybe TRBD1 (6 bases). The germline V and J ends were trimmed by 4 bases and 5 bases, with 12 bases remaining between them. In germline, CDR1 is SQVTM, CDR2 ANQGSEA. CDR3 length: 12 residues.